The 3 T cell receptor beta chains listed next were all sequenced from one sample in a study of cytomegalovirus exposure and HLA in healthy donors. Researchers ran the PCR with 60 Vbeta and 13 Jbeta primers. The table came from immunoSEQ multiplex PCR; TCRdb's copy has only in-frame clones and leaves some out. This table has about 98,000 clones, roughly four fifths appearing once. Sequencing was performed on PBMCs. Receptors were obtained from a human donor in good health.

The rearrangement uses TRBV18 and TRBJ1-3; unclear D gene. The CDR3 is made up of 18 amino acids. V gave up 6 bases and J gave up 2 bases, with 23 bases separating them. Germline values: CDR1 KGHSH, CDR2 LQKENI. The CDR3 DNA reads TGTGCCAGCTCTTCCCAAGGCGGGTCGATACGGACTGGAAACACCATATATTTT. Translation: CASSSQGGSIRTGNTIYF.

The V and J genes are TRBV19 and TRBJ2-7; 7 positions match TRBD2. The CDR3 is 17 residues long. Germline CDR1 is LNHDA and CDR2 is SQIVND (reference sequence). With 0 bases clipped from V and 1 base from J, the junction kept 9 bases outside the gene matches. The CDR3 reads CASSIDHSSGTSYEQYF. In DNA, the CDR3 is TGTGCCAGTAGTATAGATCACTCTAGCGGTACTTCCTACGAGCAGTACTTC.

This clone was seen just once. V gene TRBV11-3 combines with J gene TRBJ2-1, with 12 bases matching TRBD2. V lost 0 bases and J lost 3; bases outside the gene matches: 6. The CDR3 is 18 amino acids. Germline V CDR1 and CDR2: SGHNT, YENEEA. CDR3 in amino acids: CASSLDSTSGRYYNEQFF. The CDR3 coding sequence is TGTGCCAGCAGCTTAGATTCAACTAGCGGGAGGTACTACAATGAGCAGTTCTTC.